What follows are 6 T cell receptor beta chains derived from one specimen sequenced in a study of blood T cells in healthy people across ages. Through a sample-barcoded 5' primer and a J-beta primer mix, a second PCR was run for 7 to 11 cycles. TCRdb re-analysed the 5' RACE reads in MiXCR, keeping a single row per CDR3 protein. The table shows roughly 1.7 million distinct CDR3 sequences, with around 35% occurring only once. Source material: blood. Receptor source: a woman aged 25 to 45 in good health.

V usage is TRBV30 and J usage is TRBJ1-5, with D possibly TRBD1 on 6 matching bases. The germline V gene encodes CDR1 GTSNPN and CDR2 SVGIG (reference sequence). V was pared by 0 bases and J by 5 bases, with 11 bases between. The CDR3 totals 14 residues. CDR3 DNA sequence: TGTGCCTGGAGTGTACAACCAGGGGATCAGCCCCAGCATTTT. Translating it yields CAWSVQPGDQPQHF.

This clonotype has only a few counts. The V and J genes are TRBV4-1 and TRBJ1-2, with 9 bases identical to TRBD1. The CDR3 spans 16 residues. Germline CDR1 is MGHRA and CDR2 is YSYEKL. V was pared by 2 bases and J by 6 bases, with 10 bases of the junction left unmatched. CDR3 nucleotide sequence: TGCGCCAGCAGCCAACCAACAGGGGGCGGGGACCATGGCTACACCTTC. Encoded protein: CASSQPTGGGDHGYTF.

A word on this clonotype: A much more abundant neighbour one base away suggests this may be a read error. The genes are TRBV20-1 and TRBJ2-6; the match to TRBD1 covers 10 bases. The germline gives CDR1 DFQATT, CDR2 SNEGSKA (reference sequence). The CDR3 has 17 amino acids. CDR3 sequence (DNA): TGCAGTGCTACCCCGACAGGGGGCCGCTCTGGGGCCAACGTCCGGACTTTC. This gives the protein CSATPTGGRSGANVRTF.

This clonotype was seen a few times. The CDR3 region is CASRGAGAWETQYF. CDR3 nucleotides: TGTGCCAGCAGAGGAGCGGGAGCGTGGGAGACCCAGTACTTC. V is TRBV7-2 and J is TRBJ2-5, with 8 bases lining up with TRBD2. The length of the CDR3 is 14 residues. V lost 6 bases and J lost 5; bases outside the gene matches: 8. From germline, CDR1 is SGHTA and CDR2 FQGNSA. Combining the CDR3 with reference TRBV7-2 and TRBJ2-5 gives the whole variable domain GAGVSQSPSNKVTEKGKDVELRCDPISGHTALYWYRQSLGQGLEFLIYFQGNSAPDKSGLPSDRFSAERTGGSVSTLTIQRTQQEDSAVYLCASRGAGAWETQYFGPGTRLLVL.

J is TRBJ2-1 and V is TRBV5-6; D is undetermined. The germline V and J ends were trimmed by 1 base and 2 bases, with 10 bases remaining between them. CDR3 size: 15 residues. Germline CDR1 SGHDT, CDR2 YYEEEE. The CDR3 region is CASSLKADTYNEQFF. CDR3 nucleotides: TGTGCCAGCAGCTTGAAGGCAGACACCTACAATGAGCAGTTCTTC.

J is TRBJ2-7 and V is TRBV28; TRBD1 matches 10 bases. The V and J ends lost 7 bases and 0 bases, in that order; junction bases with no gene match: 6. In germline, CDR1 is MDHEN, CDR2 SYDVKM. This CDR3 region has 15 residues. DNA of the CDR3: TGTGCCAGCAAACCCTGGACAGGGGGCTCCTACGAGCAGTACTTC. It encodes CASKPWTGGSYEQYF.